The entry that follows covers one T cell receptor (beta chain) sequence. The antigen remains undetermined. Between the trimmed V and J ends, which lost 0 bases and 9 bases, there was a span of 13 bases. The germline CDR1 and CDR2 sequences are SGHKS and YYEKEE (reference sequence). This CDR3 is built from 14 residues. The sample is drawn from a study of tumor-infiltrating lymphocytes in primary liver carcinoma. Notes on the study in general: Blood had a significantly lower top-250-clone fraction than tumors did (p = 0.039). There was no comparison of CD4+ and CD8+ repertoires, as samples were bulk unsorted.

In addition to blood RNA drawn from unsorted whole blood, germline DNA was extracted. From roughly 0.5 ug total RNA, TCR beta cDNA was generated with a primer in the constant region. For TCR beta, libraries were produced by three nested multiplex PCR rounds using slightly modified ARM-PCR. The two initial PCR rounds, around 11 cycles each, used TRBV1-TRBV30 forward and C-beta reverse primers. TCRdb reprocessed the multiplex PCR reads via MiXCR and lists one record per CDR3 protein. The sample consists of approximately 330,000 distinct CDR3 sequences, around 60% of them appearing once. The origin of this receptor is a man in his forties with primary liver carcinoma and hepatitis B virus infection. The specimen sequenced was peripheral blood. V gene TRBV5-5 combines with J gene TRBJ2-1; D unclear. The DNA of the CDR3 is TGTGCCAGCAGCTTGGATCGGATTAACATTGAGCAGTTCTTC. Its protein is CASSLDRINIEQFF.